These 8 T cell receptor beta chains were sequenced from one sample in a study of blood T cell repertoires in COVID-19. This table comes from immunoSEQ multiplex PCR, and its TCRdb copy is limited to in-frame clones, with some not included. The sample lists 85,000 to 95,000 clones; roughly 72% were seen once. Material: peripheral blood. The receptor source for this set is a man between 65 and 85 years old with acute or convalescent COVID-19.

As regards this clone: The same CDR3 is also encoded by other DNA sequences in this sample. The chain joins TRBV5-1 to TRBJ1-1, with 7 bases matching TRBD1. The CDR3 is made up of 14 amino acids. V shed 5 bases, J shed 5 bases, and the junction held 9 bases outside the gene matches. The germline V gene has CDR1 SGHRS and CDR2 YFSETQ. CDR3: CASSFRGLGTEAFF. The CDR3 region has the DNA TGCGCCAGCAGTTTCAGGGGGTTAGGGACTGAAGCTTTCTTT.

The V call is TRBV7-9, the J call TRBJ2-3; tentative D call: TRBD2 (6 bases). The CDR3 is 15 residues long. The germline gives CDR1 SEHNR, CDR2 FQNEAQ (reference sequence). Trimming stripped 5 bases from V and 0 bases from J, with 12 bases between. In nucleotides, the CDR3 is TGTGCCAGCAGCACGGGGCGGGATAGCACAGATACGCAGTATTTT. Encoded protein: CASSTGRDSTDTQYF.

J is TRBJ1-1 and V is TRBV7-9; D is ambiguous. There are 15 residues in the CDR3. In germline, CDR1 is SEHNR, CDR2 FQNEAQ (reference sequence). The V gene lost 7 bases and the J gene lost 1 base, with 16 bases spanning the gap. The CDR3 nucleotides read TGTGCCAGCACCCAGCTCGGATCAGGGAACACTGAAGCTTTCTTT. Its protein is CASTQLGSGNTEAFF.

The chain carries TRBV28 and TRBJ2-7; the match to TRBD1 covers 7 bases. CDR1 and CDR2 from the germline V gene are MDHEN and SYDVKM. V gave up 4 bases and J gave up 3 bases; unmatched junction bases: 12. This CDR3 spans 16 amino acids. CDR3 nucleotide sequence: TGTGCCAGCAGTTCCCTCGCGACAGGGATCCTCTACGAGCAGTACTTC. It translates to CASSSLATGILYEQYF.

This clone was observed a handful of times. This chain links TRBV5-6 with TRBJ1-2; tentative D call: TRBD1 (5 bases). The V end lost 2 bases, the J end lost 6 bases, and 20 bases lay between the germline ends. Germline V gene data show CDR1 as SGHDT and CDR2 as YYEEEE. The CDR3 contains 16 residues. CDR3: CASSFFLAGESNGYTF. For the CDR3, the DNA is TGTGCCAGCAGCTTTTTTCTTGCGGGGGAGAGTAATGGCTACACCTTC.

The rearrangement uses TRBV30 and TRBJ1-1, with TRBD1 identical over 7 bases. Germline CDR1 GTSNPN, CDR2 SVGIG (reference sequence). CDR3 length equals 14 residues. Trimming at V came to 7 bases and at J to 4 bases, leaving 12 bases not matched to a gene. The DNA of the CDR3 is TGTGCCTCCCTCAAACAGGGGCGCGGCACTGAAGCTTTCTTT. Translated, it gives CASLKQGRGTEAFF.

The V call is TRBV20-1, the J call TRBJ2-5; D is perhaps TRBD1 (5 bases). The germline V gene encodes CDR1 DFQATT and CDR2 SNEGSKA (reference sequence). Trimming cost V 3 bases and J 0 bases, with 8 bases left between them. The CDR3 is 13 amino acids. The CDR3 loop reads CSASGAYQETQYF. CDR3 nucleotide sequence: TGCAGTGCTAGTGGGGCGTACCAAGAGACCCAGTACTTC.

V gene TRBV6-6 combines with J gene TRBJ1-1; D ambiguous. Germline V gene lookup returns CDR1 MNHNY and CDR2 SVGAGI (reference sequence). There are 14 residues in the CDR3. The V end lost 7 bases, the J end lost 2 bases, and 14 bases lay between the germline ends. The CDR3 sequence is CASIELGYNTEAFF. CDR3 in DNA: TGTGCCAGCATCGAACTAGGGTACAACACTGAAGCTTTCTTT.